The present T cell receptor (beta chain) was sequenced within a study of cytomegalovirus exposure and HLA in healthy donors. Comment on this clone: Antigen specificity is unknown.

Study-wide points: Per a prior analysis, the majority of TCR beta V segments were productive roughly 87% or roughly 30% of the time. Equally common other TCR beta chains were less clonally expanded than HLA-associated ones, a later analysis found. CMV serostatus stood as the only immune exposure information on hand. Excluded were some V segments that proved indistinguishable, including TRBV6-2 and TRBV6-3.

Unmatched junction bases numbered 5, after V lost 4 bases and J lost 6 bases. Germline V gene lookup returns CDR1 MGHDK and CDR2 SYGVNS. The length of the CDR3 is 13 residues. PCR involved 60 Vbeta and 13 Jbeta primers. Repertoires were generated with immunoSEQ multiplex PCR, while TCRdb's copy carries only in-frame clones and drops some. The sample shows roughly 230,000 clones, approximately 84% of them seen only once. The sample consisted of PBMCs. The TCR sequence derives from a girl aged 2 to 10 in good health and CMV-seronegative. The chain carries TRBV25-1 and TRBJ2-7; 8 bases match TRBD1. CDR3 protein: CASSVQGVSEQYF. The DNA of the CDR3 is TGTGCCAGCAGTGTACAGGGGGTAAGCGAGCAGTACTTC.